This TCR beta chain was retrieved from a study of OX40 agonist ivuxolimab in advanced cancers. Study as a whole: Patients with hepatocellular carcinoma, melanoma, renal cell or head and neck cancer made up the dose-escalation patients. Findings of the study overall: There were, on average, more expanded clones in CD8+ T cells than in CD4+. Partial responders at 0.1-3.0 mg/kg showed near-lowest clonal expansion.

This CDR3 contains 14 residues. V was pared by 10 bases and J by 0 bases, with 12 bases between. Germline assignment: CDR1 SGHVS and CDR2 FQNEAQ. Only in-frame clones appear in the TCRdb table, and some are missing; sequencing was by immunoSEQ multiplex PCR. The data contain roughly 59,000 clones, approximately 91% of them seen just once; the ten biggest clones take up about 5%. Concerning this clone itself: Its matching antigen is unknown.

Autoimmune disease history or systemic immunosuppression meant exclusion. This TCR came from an adult with an advanced solid tumor such as melanoma, head and neck, liver or kidney cancer. The sample was CD4+ or CD8+ T cells sorted from blood, taken in a trial of the OX40 agonist ivuxolimab. This chain uses TRBV7-8 with TRBJ2-2, with a weak D call TRBD1 (5 bases). The CDR3: CATGRDTNTGELFF. The CDR3 coding sequence is TGTGCCACAGGCAGGGATACGAACACCGGGGAGCTGTTTTTT.